This T cell receptor (beta chain) came from a study of blood T cells in healthy people across ages. Findings and caveats of the study: Estimates drawn from one million T cells were deemed to understate diversity.

In the case of this clonotype: As yet, its antigen is unknown. A junction end diverges from the germline sequence, so it may reflect a read error.

CDR1 is MNHEY and CDR2 is SMNVEV in the germline V gene (reference sequence). There are 16 residues in the CDR3. Every donor provided 7.5 to 10 milliliters of peripheral blood. The authors ran a second PCR of about 6 to 11 cycles using a sample-barcoded 5' primer and a J-beta primer mix. TCRdb reprocessed the 5' RACE reads with MiXCR, giving one entry per CDR3 protein. The repertoire holds 800,000 or so distinct CDR3 sequences, roughly 25% seen once, with 3.7% in the top ten. The same data also contributed to another study, on T cells of mothers and their children.

This receptor was obtained from a boy aged 5-17 years in good health. The rearrangement uses TRBV27 and TRBJ1-4, with 10 nucleotides matching TRBD1. Material for sequencing was blood. The CDR3 DNA reads as TGCGCCAGCAGTTCCCGGACAGGGGGGGGAGGTGAAAAACTGTTTTTT. This translates into CASSSRTGGGGEKLFF. The full variable domain, with the rest looked up from reference TRBV27 and TRBJ1-4, is EAQVTQNPRYLITVTGKKLTVTCSQNMNHEYMSWYRQDPGLGLRQIYYSMNVEVTDKGDVPEGYKVSRKEKRNFPLILESPSPNQTSLYFCASSSRTGGGGEKLFFGSGTQLSVL.